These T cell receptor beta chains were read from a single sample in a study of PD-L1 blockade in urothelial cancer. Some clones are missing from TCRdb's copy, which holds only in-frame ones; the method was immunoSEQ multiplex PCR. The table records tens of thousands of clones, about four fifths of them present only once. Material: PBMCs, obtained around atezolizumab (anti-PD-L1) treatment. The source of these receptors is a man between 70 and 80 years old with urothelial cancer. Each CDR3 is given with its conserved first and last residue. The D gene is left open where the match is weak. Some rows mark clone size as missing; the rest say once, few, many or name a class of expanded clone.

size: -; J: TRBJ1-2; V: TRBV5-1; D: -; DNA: TGCGCCAGCAGCTTTGTCCCCCTGGAGGGCTACACCTTC; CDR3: CASSFVPLEGYTF
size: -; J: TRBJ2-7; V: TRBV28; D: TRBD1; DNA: TGTGCCAGCAGTTTGTCGCCGGGACAGGGGGCCTTTGAGTACTTC; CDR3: CASSLSPGQGAFEYF
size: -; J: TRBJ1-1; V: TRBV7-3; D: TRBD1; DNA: TGTGCCAGCAGCTTCGACAGGGGGACCACTGAAGCTTTCTTT; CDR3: CASSFDRGTTEAFF
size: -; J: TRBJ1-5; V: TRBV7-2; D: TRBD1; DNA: TGTGCCAGCAGCTTAGCCACAGGGGGATGGAGCAATCAGCCCCAGCATTTT; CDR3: CASSLATGGWSNQPQHF
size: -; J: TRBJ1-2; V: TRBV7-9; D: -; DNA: TGTGCCAGCAGCCCCCTTGGGAGTGGCTACACCTTC; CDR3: CASSPLGSGYTF
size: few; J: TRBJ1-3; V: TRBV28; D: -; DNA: TGTGCCAGCAGTCCCTCCTACAACACCATATATTTT; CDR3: CASSPSYNTIYF
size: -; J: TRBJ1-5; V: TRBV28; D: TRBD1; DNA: TGTGCCAGCAGTGGGACAGGGTCAGGCAATCAGCCCCAGCATTTT; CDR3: CASSGTGSGNQPQHF
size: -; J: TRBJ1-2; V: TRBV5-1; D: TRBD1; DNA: TGCGCCAGCAGCCCGGGGGACAGGGGGCTAGGCGGCTACACCTTC; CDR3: CASSPGDRGLGGYTF
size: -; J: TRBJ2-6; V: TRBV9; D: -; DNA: TGTGCCAGCAGCGCCACAGGGTCTGGGGCCAACGTCCTGACTTTC; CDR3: CASSATGSGANVLTF
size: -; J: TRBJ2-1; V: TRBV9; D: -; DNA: TGTGCCAGCAGCGCCGCTGGGGCCTCCTACAATGAGCAGTTCTTC; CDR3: CASSAAGASYNEQFF
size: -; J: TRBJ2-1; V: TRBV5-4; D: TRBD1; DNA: TGTGCCAGCAGCACCCGGACAGGGGGCAATGAGCAGTTCTTC; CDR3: CASSTRTGGNEQFF
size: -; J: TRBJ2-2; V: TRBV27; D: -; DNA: TGTGCCAGCAGTTTGGTCAGGGAATCCGGGGAGCTGTTTTTT; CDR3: CASSLVRESGELFF
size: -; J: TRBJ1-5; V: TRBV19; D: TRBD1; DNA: TGTGCCAGTAGCGGGACAGCGAGGGACCAGCCCCAGCATTTT; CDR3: CASSGTARDQPQHF
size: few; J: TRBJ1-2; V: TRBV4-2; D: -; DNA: TGTGCCAGCAGAGGAGAAGGAGGCTACACCTTC; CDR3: CASRGEGGYTF
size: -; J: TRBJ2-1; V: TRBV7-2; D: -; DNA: TGTGCCAGCAGCTTAGAAGGGACTGTTTACAATGAGCAGTTCTTC; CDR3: CASSLEGTVYNEQFF
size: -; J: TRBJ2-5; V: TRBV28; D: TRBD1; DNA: TGTGCCAGCAGTCCCGGGACAGGCCCCCAAGAGACCCAGTACTTC; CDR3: CASSPGTGPQETQYF
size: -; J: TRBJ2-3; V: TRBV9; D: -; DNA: TGTGCCAGCAGCGTAGGGGGACAAGGCGCAGATACGCAGTATTTT; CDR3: CASSVGGQGADTQYF
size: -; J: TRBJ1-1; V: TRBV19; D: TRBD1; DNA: TGTGCCAGTAGTCAGGGGGCCCGTGGGGTGAACACTGAAGCTTTCTTT; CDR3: CASSQGARGVNTEAFF
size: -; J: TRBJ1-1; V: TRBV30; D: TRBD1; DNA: TGTGCCTGGAGTCGCGGACAGGGGTCTCCTGAAGCTTTCTTT; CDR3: CAWSRGQGSPEAFF
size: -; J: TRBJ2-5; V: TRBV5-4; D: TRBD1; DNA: TGTGCCAGCAGCTCCGCACAGGGGGCCGAGCAGACCCAGTACTTC; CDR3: CASSSAQGAEQTQYF
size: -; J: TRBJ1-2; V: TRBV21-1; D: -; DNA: TGTGCCAGCAGCAAAGAAGAACGACAGATCTATGGCTACACCTTC; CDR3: CASSKEERQIYGYTF
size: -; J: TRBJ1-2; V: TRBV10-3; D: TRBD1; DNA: TGTGCCATCAGTGACCAAGCGGGACAGGGTTTACAGGGCTACACCTTC; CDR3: CAISDQAGQGLQGYTF
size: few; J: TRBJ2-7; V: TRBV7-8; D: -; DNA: TGTGCCAGCAGCTTCAAAGGGGGACCCTACGAGCAGTACTTC; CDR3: CASSFKGGPYEQYF
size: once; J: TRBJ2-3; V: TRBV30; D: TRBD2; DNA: TGTGCCTGGACCATAGGGCTAGCGGGGACCAGCACAGATACGCAGTATTTT; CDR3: CAWTIGLAGTSTDTQYF
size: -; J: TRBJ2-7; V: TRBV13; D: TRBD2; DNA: TGTGCCAGCAGCCCCCCCCTAGCGGGGGTCTACGAGCAGTACTTC; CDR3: CASSPPLAGVYEQYF
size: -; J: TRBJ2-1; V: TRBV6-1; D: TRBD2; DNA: TGTGCCAGCAGTCCCAAGACTAGCGGGAGGAATGAGCAGTTCTTC; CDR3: CASSPKTSGRNEQFF
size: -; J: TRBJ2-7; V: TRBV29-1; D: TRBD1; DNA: TGCAGCGTTGCCACTTTACGGCCCTTAGACAGGGGGCCAAGCGAGCAGTACTTC; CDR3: CSVATLRPLDRGPSEQYF
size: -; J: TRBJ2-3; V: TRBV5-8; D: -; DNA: TGCGCCAGCAGCCAAGCGACAGGGACTCCAGGAGATACGCAGTATTTT; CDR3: CASSQATGTPGDTQYF
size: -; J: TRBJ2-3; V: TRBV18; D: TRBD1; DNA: TGTGCCAGCTCACCAGGACAGGGCACAGATACGCAGTATTTT; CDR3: CASSPGQGTDTQYF
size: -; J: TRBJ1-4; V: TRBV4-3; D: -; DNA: TGCGCCAGCCGTGGCAGGTTTGAAAAACTGTTTTTT; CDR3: CASRGRFEKLFF
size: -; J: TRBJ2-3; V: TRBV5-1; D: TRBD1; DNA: TGCGCCAGCAGAATGACAGGGGAGGGCACAGATACGCAGTATTTT; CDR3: CASRMTGEGTDTQYF
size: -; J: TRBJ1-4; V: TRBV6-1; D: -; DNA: TGTGCCAGCAGTGACAGGGGTGAAGAAAAACTGTTTTTT; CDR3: CASSDRGEEKLFF
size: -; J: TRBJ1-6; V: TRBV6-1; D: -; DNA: TGTGCCAGCAAGGTCCCGAACCGGGGAAATTCACCCCTCCACTTT; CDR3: CASKVPNRGNSPLHF
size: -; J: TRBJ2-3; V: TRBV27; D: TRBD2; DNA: TGTGCCAGCAGTCCGACCGGGACTAGTGCGGATACGCAGTATTTT; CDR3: CASSPTGTSADTQYF
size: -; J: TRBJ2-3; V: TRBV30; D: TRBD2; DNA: TGTGCCTGGAGTGGACTAGCGGGGGGGAGTACGCAGTATTTT; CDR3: CAWSGLAGGSTQYF
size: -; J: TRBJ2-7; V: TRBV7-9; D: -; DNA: TGTGCCAGCGGGGCTTCCGGTGTGGGACTGCAGTACTTC; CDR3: CASGASGVGLQYF
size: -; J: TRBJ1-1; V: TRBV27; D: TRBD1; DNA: TGTGCCAGCAGTTCCCCGGGACAGGCGAACACTGAAGCTTTCTTT; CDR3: CASSSPGQANTEAFF
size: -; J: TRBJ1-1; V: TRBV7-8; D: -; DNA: TGTGCCAGCAGCTTAGGACAGGATGGGGCTTTCTTT; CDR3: CASSLGQDGAFF
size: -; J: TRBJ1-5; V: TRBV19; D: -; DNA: TGTGCCAGTAGTATTTACGCAGGCAGCAATCAGCCCCAGCATTTT; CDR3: CASSIYAGSNQPQHF
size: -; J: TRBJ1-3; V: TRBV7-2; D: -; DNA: TGTGCCAGCTCAGCGCAGTACTCTGGAAACACCATATATTTT; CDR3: CASSAQYSGNTIYF